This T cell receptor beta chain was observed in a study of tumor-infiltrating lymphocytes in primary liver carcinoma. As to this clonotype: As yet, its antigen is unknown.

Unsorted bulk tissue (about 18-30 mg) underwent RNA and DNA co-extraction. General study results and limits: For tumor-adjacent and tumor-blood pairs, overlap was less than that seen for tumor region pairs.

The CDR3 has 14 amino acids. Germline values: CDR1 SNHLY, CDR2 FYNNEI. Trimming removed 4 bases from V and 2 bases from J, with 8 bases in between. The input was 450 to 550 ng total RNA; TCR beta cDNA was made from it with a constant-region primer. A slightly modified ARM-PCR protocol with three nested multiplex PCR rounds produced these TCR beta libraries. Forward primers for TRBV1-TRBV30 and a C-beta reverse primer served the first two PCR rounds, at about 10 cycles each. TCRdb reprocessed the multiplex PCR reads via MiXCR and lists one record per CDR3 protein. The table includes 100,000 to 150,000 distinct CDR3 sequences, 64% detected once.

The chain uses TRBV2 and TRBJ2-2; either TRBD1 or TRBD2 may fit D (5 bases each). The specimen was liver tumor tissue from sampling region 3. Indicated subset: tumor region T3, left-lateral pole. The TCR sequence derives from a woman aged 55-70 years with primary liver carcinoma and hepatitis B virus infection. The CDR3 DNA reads TGTGCCAGCAGTGTCGGGACCAACACCGGGGAGCTGTTTTTT. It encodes CASSVGTNTGELFF.